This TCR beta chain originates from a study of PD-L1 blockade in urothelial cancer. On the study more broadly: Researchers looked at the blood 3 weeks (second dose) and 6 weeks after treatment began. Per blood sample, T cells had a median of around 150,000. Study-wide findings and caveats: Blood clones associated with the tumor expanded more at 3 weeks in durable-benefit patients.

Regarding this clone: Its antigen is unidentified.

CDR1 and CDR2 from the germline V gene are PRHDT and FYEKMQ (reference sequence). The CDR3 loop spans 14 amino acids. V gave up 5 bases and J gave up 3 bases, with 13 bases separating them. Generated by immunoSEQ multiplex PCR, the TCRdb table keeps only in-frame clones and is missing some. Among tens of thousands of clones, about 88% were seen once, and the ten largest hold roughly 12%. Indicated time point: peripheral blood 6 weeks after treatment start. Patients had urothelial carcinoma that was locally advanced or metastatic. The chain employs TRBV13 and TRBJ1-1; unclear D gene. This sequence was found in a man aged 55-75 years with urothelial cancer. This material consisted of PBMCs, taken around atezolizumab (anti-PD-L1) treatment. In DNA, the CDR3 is TGTGCCAGCAGCCTCGGAGGGTTGGACACTGAAGCTTTCTTT. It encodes CASSLGGLDTEAFF.